This TCR beta chain comes out of a study of blood T cell repertoires in COVID-19. In the study overall: Both acute and convalescent COVID-19 samples were obtained from the United States, Italy and Spain. Nucleic acid was either cDNA or gDNA, and it came from T cells, B-cell-depleted T cells, or PBMCs.

Adults between roughly 18 and 89 years of age took part from some 25 US areas. The V gene lost 0 bases and the J gene lost 1 base, with 24 bases spanning the gap. CDR1 and CDR2 (germline): SGHDN, FVKESK. The CDR3 extends over 20 amino acids. This table comes from immunoSEQ multiplex PCR, and its TCRdb copy is limited to in-frame clones, with some not included. The data contain about 230,000 clones, under 85% of them seen just once; the ten biggest clones take up approximately 1.8%. Specimen: PBMCs or T cells enriched from blood (not recorded which). V gene TRBV14 combines with J gene TRBJ2-5; a possible D gene is TRBD2 (6 bases). This clonotype was obtained from a man aged 55 to 70 who had recovered from COVID-19. In DNA form, the CDR3 reads TGTGCCAGCAGCCAAGATTTCGCCGGAGGGGAGGTAGCGGTCCAAGAGACCCAGTACTTC. Its protein is CASSQDFAGGEVAVQETQYF.